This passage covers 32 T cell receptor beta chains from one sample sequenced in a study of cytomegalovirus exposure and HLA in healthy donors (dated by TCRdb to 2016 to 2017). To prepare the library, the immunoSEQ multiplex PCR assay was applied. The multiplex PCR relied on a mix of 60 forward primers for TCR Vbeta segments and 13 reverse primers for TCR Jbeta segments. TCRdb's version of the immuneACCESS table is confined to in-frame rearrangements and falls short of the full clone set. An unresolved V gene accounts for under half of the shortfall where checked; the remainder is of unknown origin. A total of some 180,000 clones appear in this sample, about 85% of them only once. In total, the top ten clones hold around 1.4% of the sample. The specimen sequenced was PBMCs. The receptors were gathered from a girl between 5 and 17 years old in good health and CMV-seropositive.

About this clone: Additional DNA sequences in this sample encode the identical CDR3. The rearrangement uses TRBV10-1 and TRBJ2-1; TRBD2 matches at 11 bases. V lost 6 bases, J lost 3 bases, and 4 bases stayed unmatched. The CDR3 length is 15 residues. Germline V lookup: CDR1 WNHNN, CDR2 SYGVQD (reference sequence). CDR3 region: CASSAGTSGYNEQFF. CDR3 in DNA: TGCGCCAGCAGCGCCGGGACTAGCGGCTACAATGAGCAGTTCTTC.

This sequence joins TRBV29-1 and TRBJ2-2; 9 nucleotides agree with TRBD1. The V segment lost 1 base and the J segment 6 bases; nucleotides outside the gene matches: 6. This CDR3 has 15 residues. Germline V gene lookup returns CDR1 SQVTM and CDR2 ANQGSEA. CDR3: CSVEGRDRDSGELFF. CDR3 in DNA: TGCAGCGTTGAAGGGCGGGACAGGGATTCCGGGGAGCTGTTTTTT.

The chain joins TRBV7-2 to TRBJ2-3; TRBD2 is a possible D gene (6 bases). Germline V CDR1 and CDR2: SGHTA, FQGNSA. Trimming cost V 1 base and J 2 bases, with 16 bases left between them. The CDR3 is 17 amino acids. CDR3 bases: TGTGCCAGCAGCTTAGAGATAGCGGCAGCGCCCACAGATACGCAGTATTTT. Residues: CASSLEIAAAPTDTQYF.

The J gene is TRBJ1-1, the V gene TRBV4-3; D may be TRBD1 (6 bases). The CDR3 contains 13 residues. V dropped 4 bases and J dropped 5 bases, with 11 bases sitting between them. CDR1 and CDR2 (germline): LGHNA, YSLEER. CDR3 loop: CASSPYQGTEAFF. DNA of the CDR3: TGCGCCAGCAGCCCGTACCAGGGGACTGAAGCTTTCTTT.

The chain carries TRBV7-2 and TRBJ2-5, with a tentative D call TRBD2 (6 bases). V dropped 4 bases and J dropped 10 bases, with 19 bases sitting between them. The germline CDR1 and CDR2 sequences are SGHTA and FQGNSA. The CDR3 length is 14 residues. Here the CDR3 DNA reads TGTGCCAGCAGCTGGAAACTACTCGGGAGTGGCCAGTACTTC. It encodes CASSWKLLGSGQYF.

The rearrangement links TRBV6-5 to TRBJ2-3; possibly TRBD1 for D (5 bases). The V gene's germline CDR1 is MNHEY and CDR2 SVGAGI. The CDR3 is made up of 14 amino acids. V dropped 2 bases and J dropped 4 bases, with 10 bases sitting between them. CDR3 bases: TGTGCCAGCAGTTACGATCCAGGGCCAGATACGCAGTATTTT. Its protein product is CASSYDPGPDTQYF.

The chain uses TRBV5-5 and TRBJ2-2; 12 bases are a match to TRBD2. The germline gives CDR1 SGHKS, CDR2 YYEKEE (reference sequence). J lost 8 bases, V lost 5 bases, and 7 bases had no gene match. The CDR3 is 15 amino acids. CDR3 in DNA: TGTGCCAGCAGATTGACGACTAGCGGGAGTGGGGAGCTGTTTTTT. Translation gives CASRLTTSGSGELFF.

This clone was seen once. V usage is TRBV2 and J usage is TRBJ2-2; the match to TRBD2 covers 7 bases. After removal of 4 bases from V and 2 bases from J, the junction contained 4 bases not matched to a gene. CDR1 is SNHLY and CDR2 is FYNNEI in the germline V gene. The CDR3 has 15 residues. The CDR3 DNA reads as TGTGCCAGCAGTGGGGGGGGAGTTAACACCGGGGAGCTGTTTTTT. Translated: CASSGGGVNTGELFF.

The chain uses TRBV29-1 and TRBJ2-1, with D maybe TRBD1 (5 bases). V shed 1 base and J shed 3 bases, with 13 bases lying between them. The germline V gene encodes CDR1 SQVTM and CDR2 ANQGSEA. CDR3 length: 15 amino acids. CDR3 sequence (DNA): TGCAGCGTTGAAGGGGTAATAGGGGTCTACAATGAGCAGTTCTTC. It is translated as CSVEGVIGVYNEQFF.

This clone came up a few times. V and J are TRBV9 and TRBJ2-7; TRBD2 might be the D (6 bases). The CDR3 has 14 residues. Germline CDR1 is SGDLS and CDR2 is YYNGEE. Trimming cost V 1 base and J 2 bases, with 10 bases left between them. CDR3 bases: TGTGCCAGCAGCGTATCTAGCGAAACCTACGAGCAGTACTTC. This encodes CASSVSSETYEQYF.

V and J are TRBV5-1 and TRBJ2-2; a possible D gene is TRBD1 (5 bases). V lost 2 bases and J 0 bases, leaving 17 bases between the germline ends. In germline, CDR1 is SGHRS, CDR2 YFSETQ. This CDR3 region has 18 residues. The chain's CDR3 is CASSLRGPSTANTGELFF. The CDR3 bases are TGCGCCAGCAGCTTAAGAGGCCCGTCGACAGCGAACACCGGGGAGCTGTTTTTT.

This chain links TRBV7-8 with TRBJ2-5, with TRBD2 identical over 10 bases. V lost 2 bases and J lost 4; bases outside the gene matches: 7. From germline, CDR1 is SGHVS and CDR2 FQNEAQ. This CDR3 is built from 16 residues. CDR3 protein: CASSLQREGGGETQYF. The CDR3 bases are TGTGCCAGCAGCTTACAGCGGGAGGGAGGGGGAGAGACCCAGTACTTC.

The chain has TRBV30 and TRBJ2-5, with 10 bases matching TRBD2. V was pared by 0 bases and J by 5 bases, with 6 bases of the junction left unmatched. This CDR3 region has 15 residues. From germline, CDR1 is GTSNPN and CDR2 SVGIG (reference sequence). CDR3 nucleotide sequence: TGTGCCTGGAGTGTAGCGGGGGGGTTGAGGGAGACCCAGTACTTC. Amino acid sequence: CAWSVAGGLRETQYF.

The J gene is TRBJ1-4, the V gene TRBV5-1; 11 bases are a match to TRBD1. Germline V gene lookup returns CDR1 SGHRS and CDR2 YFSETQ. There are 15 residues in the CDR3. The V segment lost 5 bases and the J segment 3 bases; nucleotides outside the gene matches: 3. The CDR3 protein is CASSKGQGANEKLFF. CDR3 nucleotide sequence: TGCGCCAGCAGTAAGGGACAGGGGGCTAATGAAAAACTGTTTTTT.

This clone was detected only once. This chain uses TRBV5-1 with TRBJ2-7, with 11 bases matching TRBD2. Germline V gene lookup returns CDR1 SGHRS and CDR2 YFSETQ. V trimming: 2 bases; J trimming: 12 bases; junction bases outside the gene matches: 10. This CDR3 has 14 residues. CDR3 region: CASSFELAGVRVYF. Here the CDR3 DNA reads TGCGCCAGCAGCTTCGAACTAGCGGGAGTAAGGGTGTACTTC. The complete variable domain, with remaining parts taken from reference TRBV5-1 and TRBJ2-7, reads KAGVTQTPRYLIKTRGQQVTLSCSPISGHRSVSWYQQTPGQGLQFLFEYFSETQRNKGNFPGRFSGRQFSNSRSEMNVSTLELGDSALYLCASSFELAGVRVYFGPGTRLTVT.

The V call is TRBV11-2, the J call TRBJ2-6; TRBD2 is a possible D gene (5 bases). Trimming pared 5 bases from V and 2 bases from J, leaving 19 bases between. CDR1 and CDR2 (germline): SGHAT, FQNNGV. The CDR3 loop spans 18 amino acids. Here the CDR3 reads CASSADFFWATGANVLTF. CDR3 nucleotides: TGTGCCAGCAGCGCGGACTTCTTTTGGGCAACTGGGGCCAACGTCCTGACTTTC.

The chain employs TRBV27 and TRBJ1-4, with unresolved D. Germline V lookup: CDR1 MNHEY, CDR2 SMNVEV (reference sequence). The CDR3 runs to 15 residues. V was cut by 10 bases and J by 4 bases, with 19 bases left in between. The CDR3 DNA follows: TGTGCCACTCAGAGGCTCTCTCGGAGTAATGAAAAACTGTTTTTT. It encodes CATQRLSRSNEKLFF.

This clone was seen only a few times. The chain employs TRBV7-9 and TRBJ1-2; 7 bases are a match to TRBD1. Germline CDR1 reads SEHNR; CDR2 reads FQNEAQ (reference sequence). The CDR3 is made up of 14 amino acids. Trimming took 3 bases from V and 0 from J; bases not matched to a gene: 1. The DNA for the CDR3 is TGTGCCAGCAGCTTGCAGGGGGCTAACTATGGCTACACCTTC. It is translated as CASSLQGANYGYTF.

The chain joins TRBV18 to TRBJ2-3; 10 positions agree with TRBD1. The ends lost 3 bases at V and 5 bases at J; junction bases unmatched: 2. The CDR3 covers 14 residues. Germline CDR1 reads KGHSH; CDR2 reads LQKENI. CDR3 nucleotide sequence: TGTGCCAGCTCACCGGACAGGGGGAGAGATACGCAGTATTTT. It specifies CASSPDRGRDTQYF.

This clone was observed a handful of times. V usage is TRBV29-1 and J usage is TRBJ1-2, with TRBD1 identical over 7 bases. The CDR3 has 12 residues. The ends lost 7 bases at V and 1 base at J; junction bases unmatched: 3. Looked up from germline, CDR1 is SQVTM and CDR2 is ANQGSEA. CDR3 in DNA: TGCAGCGCGGGACAGATTAACTATGGCTACACCTTC. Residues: CSAGQINYGYTF.

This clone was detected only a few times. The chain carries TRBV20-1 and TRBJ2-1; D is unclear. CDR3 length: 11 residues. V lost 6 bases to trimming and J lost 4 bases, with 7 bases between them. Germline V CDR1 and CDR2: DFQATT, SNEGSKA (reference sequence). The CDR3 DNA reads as TGCAGTGCGAGTCTGTACAATGAGCAGTTCTTC. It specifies CSASLYNEQFF.

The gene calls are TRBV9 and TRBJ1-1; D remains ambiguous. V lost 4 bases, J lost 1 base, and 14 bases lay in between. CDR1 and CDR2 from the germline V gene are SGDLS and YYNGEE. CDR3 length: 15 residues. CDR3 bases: TGTGCCAGCAGCACATCTAGCGCAGCGAACACTGAAGCTTTCTTT. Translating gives CASSTSSAANTEAFF.

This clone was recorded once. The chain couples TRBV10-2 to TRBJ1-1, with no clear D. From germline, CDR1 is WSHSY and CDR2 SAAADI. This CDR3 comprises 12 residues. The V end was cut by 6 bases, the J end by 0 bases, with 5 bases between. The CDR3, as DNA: TGCGCCAGCAGACACCTGAACACTGAAGCTTTCTTT. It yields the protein CASRHLNTEAFF.

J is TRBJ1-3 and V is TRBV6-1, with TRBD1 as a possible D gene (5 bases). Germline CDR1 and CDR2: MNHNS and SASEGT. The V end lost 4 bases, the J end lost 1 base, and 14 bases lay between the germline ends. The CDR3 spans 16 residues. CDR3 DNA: TGTGCCAGCAGTGGACAGATACCAACGTCTGGAAACACCATATATTTT. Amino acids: CASSGQIPTSGNTIYF.

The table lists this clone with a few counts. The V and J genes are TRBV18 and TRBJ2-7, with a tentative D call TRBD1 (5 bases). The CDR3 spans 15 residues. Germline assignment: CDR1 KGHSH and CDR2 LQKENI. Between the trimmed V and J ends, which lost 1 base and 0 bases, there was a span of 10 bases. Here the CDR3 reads CASSPLPGNSYEQYF. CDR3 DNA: TGTGCCAGCTCACCACTACCAGGGAACTCCTACGAGCAGTACTTC.

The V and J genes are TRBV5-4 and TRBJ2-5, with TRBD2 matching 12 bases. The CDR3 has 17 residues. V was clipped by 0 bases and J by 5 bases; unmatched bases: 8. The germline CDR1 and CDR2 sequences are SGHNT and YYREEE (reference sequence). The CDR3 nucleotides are TGTGCCAGCAGCTTGGGAGGTGGAGGACTAGCGGGGGAGACCCAGTACTTC. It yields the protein CASSLGGGGLAGETQYF.

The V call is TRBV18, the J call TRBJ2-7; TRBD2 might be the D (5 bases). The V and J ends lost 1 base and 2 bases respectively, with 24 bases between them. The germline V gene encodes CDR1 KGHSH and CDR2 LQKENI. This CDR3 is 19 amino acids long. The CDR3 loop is CASSPLRSGISPTTYEQYF. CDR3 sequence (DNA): TGTGCCAGCTCACCACTTCGCTCGGGGATCTCGCCAACCACCTACGAGCAGTACTTC.

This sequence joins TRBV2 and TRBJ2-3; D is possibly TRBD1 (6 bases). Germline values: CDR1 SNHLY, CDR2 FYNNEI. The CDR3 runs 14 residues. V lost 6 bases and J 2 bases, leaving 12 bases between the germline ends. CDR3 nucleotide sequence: TGTGCCAGCAGATTCGACAGGAACACAGATACGCAGTATTTT. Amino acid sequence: CASRFDRNTDTQYF.

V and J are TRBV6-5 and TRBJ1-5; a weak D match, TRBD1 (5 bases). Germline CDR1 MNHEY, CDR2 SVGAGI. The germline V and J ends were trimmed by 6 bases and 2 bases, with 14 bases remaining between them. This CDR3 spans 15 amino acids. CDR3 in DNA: TGTGCCAGCAGCACTCAACCGACAGGCAATCAGCCCCAGCATTTT. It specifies CASSTQPTGNQPQHF.

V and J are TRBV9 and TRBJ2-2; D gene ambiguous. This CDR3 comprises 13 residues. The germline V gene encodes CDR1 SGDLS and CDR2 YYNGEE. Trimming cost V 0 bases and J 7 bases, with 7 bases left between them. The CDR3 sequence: CASSVGVVGELFF. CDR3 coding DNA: TGTGCCAGCAGCGTAGGTGTAGTCGGGGAGCTGTTTTTT.

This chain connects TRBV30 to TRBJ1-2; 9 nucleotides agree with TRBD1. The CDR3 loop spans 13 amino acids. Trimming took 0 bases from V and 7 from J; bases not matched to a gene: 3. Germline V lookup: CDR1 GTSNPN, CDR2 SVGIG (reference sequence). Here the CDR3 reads CAWSVQGARGYTF. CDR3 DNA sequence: TGTGCCTGGAGTGTACAGGGGGCGCGTGGCTACACCTTC.

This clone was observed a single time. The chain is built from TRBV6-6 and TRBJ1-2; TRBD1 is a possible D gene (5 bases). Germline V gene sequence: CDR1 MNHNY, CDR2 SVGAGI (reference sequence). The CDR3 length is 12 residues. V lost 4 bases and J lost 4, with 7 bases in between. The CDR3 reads CASSSGIYGYTF. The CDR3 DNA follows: TGTGCCAGCAGTTCAGGGATCTATGGCTACACCTTC.